This T cell receptor beta chain was identified during a study of T cell repertoires in cytomegalovirus infection. About this clonotype itself: The antigen remains undetermined.

From germline, CDR1 is LNHNV and CDR2 YYDKDF (reference sequence). J was trimmed by 5 bases and V by 0 bases; bases with no gene match: 3. The CDR3 consists of 15 residues. Study results and caveats: Predominance within the ex vivo response was attributable to HLA-C-restricted CMV-specific TCR beta clonotypes.

In TCRdb, the reads were re-called with MiXCR into one record per CDR3 protein. The sample includes approximately 260,000 distinct CDR3 sequences, roughly a fifth of them seen just once. This sequence joins TRBV15 and TRBJ1-5; 8 bases agree with TRBD1. The sample consisted of cultured PBMCs, taken from culture after CMV antigen stimulation. This clonotype was sampled from a human donor in good health (CMV status not recorded). Some clones in this sample may be carry-over from other donors' samples. CDR3 region: CATSRDLTGDQPQHF. For the CDR3, the DNA is TGTGCCACCAGCAGAGATCTGACAGGGGATCAGCCCCAGCATTTT.